A single sample gave rise to the 9 T cell receptor beta chains below, sequenced in a study of shared clonotypes between healthy human individuals. The data were produced by immunoSEQ multiplex PCR, yet TCRdb's version contains in-frame clones alone and is incomplete. The table has roughly 2.6 million clones, approximately 92% seen once. The sample consisted of naive CD4+ T cells sorted from blood. Subset: CD45RA+ positively selected. The source of these receptors is a man between 18 and 29 years old in good health.

Regarding this clone: The junction differs from germline at one of its ends, possibly a read error. The rearrangement links TRBV5-1 to TRBJ1-1, with TRBD1 as a possible D gene (5 bases). The germline gives CDR1 SGHRS, CDR2 YFSETQ. This CDR3 has 16 residues. The DNA of the CDR3 is TGCGCCAGCAGCTTGGAACAGGCCTCTATGAACACTGAGGCTTTCTTT. Translating it yields CASSLEQASMNTEAFF. The entire variable domain, with the rest obtained from reference TRBV5-1 and TRBJ1-1, is as follows: KAGVTQTPRYLIKTRGQQVTLSCSPISGHRSVSWYQQTPGQGLQFLFEYFSETQRNKGNFPGRFSGRQFSNSRSEMNVSTLELGDSALYLCASSLEQASMNTEAFFGQGTRLTVV.

The rearrangement joins TRBV7-2 to TRBJ2-3; D call uncertain. The CDR3 totals 15 residues. The V end lost 5 bases, the J end lost 1 base, and 13 bases lay between the germline ends. Germline V CDR1 and CDR2: SGHTA, FQGNSA. The CDR3 loop reads CASSPQILGTDTQYF. The DNA for the CDR3 is TGTGCCAGCAGCCCCCAGATCCTCGGCACAGATACGCAGTATTTT.

As for this clone: The sample carries other DNA sequences with the same CDR3. The chain has TRBV7-3 and TRBJ2-3; D may be TRBD1 or TRBD2 (5 bases each). Germline V gene lookup returns CDR1 SGHTA and CDR2 FQGTGA. This CDR3 region has 14 residues. The germline V and J ends were trimmed by 2 bases and 2 bases, with 8 bases remaining between them. CDR3 coding DNA: TGTGCCAGCAGCTTAGGGGGAATCACAGATACGCAGTATTTT. Translating gives CASSLGGITDTQYF.

The rearrangement links TRBV5-1 to TRBJ1-2; D is possibly TRBD1 (5 bases). Looked up from germline, CDR1 is SGHRS and CDR2 is YFSETQ. The V and J ends lost 4 bases and 4 bases respectively, with 17 bases between them. This CDR3 is 15 amino acids long. The DNA of the CDR3 is TGCGCCAGCAGCCCCGGGACGGGGGACTCCTATGGCTACACCTTC. Encoded protein: CASSPGTGDSYGYTF.

This rearrangement joins TRBV5-1 to TRBJ2-5; 7 nucleotides match TRBD1. Germline trimming cut 1 base from V and 5 bases from J; bases unmatched to any gene: 11. Germline-derived CDR1 and CDR2 are SGHRS and YFSETQ. There are 16 residues in the CDR3. The CDR3 nucleotides read TGCGCCAGCAGCTTGCAAGGGACAGCGTTCCGGGAGACCCAGTACTTC. Protein product: CASSLQGTAFRETQYF.

The chain is built from TRBV28 and TRBJ2-7; D remains ambiguous. Trimming took off 2 bases at V and 4 bases at J, with 12 bases between the two ends. The CDR3 spans 14 residues. The germline V gene has CDR1 MDHEN and CDR2 SYDVKM. The CDR3 is CASSLPGYAYEQYF. The CDR3 DNA is TGTGCCAGCAGTTTACCCGGCTATGCATACGAGCAGTACTTC.

Written as DNA, the CDR3 is TGTGCCAGCAGTTCCCTAGACGGGGGGAACTATGGCTACACCTTC. It codes for CASSSLDGGNYGYTF. This chain connects TRBV6-5 to TRBJ1-2; tentatively, D is TRBD1 (5 bases). Germline-derived CDR1 and CDR2 are MNHEY and SVGAGI. The CDR3 covers 15 residues. V shed 4 bases and J shed 2 bases, with 14 bases lying between them.

The chain employs TRBV2 and TRBJ2-1; D unresolved. The V gene lost 8 bases and the J gene lost 0 bases, with 8 bases spanning the gap. The CDR3 consists of 13 residues. The germline V gene has CDR1 SNHLY and CDR2 FYNNEI. The CDR3, as DNA: TGTGCCAGCGGGCAGCGCTCCTACAATGAGCAGTTCTTC. This sequence encodes CASGQRSYNEQFF. Variable domain in full (rest from reference TRBV2 and TRBJ2-1): EPEVTQTPSHQVTQMGQEVILRCVPISNHLYFYWYRQILGQKVEFLVSFYNNEISEKSEIFDDQFSVERPDGSNFTLKIRSTKLEDSAMYFCASGQRSYNEQFFGPGTRLTVL.

The chain joins TRBV10-2 to TRBJ2-2; TRBD1 matches at 10 bases. The V segment lost 5 bases and the J segment 6 bases; nucleotides outside the gene matches: 9. CDR1 and CDR2 (germline): WSHSY, SAAADI. The CDR3 spans 16 residues. Written as DNA, the CDR3 is TGCGCCAGCAGTCTTCTCCGGGACAGGGGAGCCGGGGAGCTGTTTTTT. Amino acids: CASSLLRDRGAGELFF.